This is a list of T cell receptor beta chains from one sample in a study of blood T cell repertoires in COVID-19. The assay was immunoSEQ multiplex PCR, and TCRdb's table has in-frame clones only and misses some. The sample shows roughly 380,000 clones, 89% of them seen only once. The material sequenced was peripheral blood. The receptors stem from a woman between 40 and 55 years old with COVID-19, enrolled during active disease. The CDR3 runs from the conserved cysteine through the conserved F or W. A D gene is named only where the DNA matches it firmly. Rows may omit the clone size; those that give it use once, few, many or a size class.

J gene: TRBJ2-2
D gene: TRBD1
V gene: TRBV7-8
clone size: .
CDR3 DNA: TGTGCCAGCAGCTTAGGAAACAGGGGCCCAAACACCGGGGAGCTGTTTTTT
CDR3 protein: CASSLGNRGPNTGELFF

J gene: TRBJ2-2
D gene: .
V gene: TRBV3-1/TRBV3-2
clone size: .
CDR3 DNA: TGTGCCAGCAGCCAAGATCGTGCCGAGAGGACATGGGTTACCGGGGAGCTGTTTTTT
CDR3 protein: CASSQDRAERTWVTGELFF

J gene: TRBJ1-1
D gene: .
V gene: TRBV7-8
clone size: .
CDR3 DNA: TGTGCCAGCAGCCGCGAGGTGAACACTGAAGCTTTCTTT
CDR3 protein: CASSREVNTEAFF

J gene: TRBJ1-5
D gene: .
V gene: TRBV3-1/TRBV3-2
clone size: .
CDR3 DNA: TGTGCCAGCAGTCTTCTTCGGGGGAGGCAGCCCCAGCATTTT
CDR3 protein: CASSLLRGRQPQHF

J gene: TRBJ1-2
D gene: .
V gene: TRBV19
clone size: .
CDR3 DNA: TGTGCCAGTAGTCTGCGGGACGGCCGGGCGTATAGCTACACCTTC
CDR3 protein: CASSLRDGRAYSYTF

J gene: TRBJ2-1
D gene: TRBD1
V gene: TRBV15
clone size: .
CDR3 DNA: TGTGCCACCAGCAGACCCTTAGGGGGCACGACAGGTAAAAATGAGCAGTTCTTC
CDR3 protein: CATSRPLGGTTGKNEQFF

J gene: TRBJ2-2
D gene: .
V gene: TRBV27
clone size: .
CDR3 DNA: TGTGCCAGCGGACTTATGACTAGTTCTTCCGGGGAGCTGTTTTTT
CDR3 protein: CASGLMTSSSGELFF

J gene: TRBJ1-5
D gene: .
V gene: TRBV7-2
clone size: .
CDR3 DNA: TGTGCCAGCAGCCCCGTGAATCAGCCCCAGCATTTT
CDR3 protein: CASSPVNQPQHF

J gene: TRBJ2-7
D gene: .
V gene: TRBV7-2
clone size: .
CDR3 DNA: TGTGCCAGCAGCCCTACCCGGGACTCTCAATCCTACGAGCAGTACTTC
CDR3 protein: CASSPTRDSQSYEQYF

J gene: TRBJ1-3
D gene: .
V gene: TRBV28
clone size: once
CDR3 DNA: TGTGCCAGCAGTAGCGGAAGGCTTCGGGGAAACACCATATATTTT
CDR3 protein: CASSSGRLRGNTIYF

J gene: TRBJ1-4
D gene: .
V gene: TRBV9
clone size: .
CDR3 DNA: TGTGCCAGCAGCCCCGTTGGATCCTCGGGTGAAAAACTGTTTTTT
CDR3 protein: CASSPVGSSGEKLFF

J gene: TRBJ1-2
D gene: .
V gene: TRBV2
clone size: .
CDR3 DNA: TGTGCCAGCAGGGGCGGGGGGTCCTATGGCTACACCTTC
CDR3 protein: CASRGGGSYGYTF

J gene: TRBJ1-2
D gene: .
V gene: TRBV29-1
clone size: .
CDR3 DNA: TGCAGCGTTGTAAGCGGGGGGTCCCTAACCTATGGCTACACCTTC
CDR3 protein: CSVVSGGSLTYGYTF

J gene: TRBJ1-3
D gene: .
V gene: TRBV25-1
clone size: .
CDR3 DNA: TGTGCCAGCAGTTCGGGTCGGTTCTCTGGAAACACCATATATTTT
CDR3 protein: CASSSGRFSGNTIYF

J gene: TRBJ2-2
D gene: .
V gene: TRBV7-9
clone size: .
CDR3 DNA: TGTGCCAGCAGCTTAGGTTCTTTCGGGGAGCTGTTTTTT
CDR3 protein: CASSLGSFGELFF

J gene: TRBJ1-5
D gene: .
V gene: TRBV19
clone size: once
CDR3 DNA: TGTGCCAGTAGGCCAACAGGGCTTTATAGCAATCAGCCCCAGCATTTT
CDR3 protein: CASRPTGLYSNQPQHF